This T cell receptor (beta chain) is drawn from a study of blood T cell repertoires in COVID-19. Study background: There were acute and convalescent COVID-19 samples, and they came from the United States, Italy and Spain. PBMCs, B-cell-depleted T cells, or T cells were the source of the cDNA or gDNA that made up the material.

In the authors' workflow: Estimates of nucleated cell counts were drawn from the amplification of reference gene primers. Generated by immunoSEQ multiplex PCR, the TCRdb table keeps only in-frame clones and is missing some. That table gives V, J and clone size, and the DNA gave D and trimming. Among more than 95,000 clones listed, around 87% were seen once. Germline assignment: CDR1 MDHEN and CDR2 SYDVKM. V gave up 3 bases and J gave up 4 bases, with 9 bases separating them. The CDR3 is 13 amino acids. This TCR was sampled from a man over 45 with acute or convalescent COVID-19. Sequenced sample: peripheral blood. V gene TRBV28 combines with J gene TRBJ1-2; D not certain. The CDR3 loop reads CASSLQAGYGYTF. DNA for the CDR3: TGTGCCAGCAGTTTGCAGGCGGGCTATGGCTACACCTTC.